This TCR beta chain was retrieved from a study of spatial heterogeneity in lung cancer. Whole-study findings and limits: Tumoral mutation counts were tracked by counts of expanded intratumoral alpha and beta TCRs.

Indicated time point: sample taken at primary tumor resection. Researchers sequenced whole RNA taken from tumor, nontumor lung or frozen PBMC without sorting. TCRdb passed the 5' RACE reads through MiXCR, listing each CDR3 protein once. The data show 10,000 to 11,000 distinct CDR3 sequences, about 8% seen once. This clonotype was seen repeatedly, ten times or more. Its antigen is undetermined. CDR3 length: 15 amino acids. With 4 bases removed from V and 3 bases from J, the gap between germline ends came to 13 bases. This sequence originates from a female donor with early-stage non-small cell lung cancer. The rearrangement joins TRBV12-3 or TRBV12-4 to TRBJ2-1, with a weak D call TRBD1 (6 bases). The sequenced sample was lung tumor tissue, obtained at surgery. The CDR3 DNA reads as TGTGCCAGCAGTTCGACAGGAGCTGTCTACAATGAGCAGTTCTTC. As protein: CASSSTGAVYNEQFF.